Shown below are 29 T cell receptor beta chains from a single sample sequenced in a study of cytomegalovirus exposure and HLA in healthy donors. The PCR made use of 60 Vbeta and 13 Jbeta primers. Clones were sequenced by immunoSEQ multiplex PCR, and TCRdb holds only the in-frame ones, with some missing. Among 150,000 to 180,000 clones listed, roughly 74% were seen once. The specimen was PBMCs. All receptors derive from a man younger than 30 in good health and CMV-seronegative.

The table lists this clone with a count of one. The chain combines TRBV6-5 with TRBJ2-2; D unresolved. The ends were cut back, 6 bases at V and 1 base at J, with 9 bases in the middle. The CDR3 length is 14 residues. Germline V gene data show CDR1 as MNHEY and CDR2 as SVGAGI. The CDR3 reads CASRPRQNTGELFF. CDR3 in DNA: TGTGCCAGCAGACCCCGACAGAACACCGGGGAGCTGTTTTTT.

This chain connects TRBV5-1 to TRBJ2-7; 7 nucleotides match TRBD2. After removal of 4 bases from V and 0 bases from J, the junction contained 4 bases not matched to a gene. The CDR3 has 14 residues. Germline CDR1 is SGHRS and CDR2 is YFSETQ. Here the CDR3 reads CASSQGGVSYEQYF. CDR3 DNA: TGCGCCAGCAGCCAGGGAGGGGTCTCCTACGAGCAGTACTTC.

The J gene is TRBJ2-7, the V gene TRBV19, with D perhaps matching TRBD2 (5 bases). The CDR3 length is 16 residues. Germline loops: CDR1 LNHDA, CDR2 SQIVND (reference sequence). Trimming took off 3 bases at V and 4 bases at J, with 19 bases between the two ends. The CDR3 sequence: CASSILVEIATYEQYF. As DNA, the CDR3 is TGTGCCAGTAGTATTTTGGTGGAAATAGCGACATACGAGCAGTACTTC.

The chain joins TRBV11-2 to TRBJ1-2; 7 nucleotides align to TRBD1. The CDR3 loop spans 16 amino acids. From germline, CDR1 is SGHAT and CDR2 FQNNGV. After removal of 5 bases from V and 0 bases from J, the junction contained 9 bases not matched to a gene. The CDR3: CASSMLTDRANYGYTF. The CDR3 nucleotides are TGTGCCAGCAGCATGCTAACAGACAGGGCTAACTATGGCTACACCTTC.

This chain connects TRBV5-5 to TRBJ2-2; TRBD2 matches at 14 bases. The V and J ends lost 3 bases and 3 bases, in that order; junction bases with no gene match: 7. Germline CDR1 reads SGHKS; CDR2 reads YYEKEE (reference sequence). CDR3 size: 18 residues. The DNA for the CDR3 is TGTGCCAGCAGCTCCCGACTAGCGGGGGGGCCTGACACCGGGGAGCTGTTTTTT. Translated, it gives CASSSRLAGGPDTGELFF.

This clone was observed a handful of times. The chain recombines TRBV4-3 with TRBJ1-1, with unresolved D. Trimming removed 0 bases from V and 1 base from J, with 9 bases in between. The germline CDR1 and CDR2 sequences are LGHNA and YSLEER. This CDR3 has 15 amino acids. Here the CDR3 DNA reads TGCGCCAGCAGCCAAGAAATAGAGGGGAACACTGAAGCTTTCTTT. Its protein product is CASSQEIEGNTEAFF.

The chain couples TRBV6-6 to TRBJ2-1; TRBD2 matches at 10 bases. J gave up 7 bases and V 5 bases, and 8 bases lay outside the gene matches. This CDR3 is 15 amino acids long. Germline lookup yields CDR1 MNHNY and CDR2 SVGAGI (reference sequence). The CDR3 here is CASSPIAGGGNEQFF. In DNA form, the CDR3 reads TGTGCCAGCAGTCCGATAGCGGGGGGAGGGAATGAGCAGTTCTTC.

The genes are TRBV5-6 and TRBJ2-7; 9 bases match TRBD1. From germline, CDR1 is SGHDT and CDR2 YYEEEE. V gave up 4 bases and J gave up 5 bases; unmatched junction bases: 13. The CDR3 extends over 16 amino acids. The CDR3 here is CASSLSPGTGFNEQYF. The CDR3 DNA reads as TGTGCCAGCAGCCTTAGCCCCGGGACAGGGTTTAACGAGCAGTACTTC.

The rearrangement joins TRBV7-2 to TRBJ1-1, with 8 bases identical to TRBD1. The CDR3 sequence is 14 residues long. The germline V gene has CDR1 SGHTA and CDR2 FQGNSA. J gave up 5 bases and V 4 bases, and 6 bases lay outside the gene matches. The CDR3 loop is CASSSGQVVTEAFF. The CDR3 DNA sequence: TGTGCCAGCAGCTCGGGACAGGTAGTTACTGAAGCTTTCTTT.

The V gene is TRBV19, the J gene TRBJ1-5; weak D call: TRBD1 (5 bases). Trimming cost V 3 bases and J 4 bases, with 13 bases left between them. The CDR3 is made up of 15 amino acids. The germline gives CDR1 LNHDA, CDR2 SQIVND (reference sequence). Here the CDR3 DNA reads TGTGCCAGTAGTATGGTCCCGGGGGGGAATCAGCCCCAGCATTTT. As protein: CASSMVPGGNQPQHF.

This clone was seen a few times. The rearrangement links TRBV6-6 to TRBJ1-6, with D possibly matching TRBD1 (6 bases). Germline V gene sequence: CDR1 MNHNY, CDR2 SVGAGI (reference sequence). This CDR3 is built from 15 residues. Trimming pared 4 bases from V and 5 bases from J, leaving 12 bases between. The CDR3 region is CASSSVQGDNSPLHF. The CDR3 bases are TGTGCCAGCAGTTCAGTACAGGGAGATAATTCACCCCTCCACTTT.

The CDR3 DNA reads TGTGCCAGCAGTGCGAAAACGGGCACTGAAGCTTTCTTT. It codes for CASSAKTGTEAFF. V gene TRBV6-6 combines with J gene TRBJ1-1; D remains unclear. V dropped 5 bases and J dropped 4 bases, with 11 bases sitting between them. CDR1 MNHNY and CDR2 SVGAGI come from the germline V gene (reference sequence). The CDR3 is made up of 13 amino acids.

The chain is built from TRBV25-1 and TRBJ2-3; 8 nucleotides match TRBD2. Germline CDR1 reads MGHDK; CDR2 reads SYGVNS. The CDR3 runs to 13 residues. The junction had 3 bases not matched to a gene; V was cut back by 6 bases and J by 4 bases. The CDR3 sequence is CASSPGGADTQYF. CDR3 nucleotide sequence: TGTGCCAGCAGCCCGGGGGGGGCAGATACGCAGTATTTT. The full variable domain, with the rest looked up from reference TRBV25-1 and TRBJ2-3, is EADIYQTPRYLVIGTGKKITLECSQTMGHDKMYWYQQDPGMELHLIHYSYGVNSTEKGDLSSESTVSRIRTEHFPLTLESARPSHTSQYLCASSPGGADTQYFGPGTRLTVL.

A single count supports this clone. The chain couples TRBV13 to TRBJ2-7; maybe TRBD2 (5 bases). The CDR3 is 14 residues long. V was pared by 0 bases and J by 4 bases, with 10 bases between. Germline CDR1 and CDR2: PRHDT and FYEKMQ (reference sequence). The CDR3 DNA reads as TGTGCCAGCAGCTTAGGGGCTAGCTCTTACGAGCAGTACGTC. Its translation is CASSLGASSYEQYV.

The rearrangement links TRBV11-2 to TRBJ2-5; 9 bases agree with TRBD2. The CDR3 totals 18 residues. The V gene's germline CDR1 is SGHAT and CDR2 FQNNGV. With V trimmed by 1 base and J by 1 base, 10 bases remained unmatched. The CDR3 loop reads CASSLGYSGGISQETQYF. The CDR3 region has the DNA TGTGCCAGCAGCTTAGGATATAGCGGGGGTATCTCCCAAGAGACCCAGTACTTC.

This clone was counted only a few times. In DNA, the CDR3 is TGTGCCAGCAGTTACTCGTGGGCCACAACTAATGAAAAACTGTTTTTT. Amino acid sequence: CASSYSWATTNEKLFF. V and J are TRBV6-5 and TRBJ1-4, with D uncertain. Trimming removed 0 bases from V and 0 bases from J, with 8 bases in between. The germline CDR1 and CDR2 sequences are MNHEY and SVGAGI. The CDR3 has 16 residues.

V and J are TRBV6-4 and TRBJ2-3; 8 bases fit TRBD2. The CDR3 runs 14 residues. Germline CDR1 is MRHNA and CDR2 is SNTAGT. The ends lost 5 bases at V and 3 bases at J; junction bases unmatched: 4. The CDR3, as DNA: TGTGCCAGCAGTTCCGGGGGGGAGACAGATACGCAGTATTTT. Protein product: CASSSGGETDTQYF.

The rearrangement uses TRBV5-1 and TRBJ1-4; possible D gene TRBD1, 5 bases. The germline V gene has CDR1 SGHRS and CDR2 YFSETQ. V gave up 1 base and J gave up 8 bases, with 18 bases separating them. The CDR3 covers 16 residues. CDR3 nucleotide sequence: TGCGCCAGCAGCTTGCCCAGCACAGGAGGGAAAGAAAAACTGTTTTTT. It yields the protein CASSLPSTGGKEKLFF.

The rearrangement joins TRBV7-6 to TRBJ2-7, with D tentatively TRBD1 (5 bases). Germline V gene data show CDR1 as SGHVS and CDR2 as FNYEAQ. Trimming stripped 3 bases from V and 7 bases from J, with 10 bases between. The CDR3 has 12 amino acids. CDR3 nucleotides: TGTGCCAGCAGCTTCGGTCAGGGTGAGCAGTACTTC. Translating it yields CASSFGQGEQYF.

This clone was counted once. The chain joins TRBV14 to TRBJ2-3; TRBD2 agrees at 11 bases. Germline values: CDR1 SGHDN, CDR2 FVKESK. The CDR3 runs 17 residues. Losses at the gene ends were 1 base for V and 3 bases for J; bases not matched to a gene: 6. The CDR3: CASSQGWIAGGTDTQYF. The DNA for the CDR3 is TGTGCCAGCAGCCAAGGATGGATAGCGGGGGGGACAGATACGCAGTATTTT.

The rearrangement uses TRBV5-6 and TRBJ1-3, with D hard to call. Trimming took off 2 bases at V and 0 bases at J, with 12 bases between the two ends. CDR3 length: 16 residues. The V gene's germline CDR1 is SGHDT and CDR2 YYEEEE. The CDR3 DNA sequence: TGTGCCAGCAGCTTCGGGTATCGTGGCTCTGGAAACACCATATATTTT. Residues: CASSFGYRGSGNTIYF. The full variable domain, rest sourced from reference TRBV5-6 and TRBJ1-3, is DAGVTQSPTHLIKTRGQQVTLRCSPKSGHDTVSWYQQALGQGPQFIFQYYEEEERQRGNFPDRFSGHQFPNYSSELNVNALLLGDSALYLCASSFGYRGSGNTIYFGEGSWLTVV.

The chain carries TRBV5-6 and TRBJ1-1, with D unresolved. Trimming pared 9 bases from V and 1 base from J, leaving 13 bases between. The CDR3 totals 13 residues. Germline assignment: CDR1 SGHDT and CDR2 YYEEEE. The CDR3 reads CATSRGPNTEAFF. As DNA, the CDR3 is TGTGCCACCAGTCGAGGGCCGAACACTGAAGCTTTCTTT. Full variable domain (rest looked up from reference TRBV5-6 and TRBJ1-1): DAGVTQSPTHLIKTRGQQVTLRCSPKSGHDTVSWYQQALGQGPQFIFQYYEEEERQRGNFPDRFSGHQFPNYSSELNVNALLLGDSALYLCATSRGPNTEAFFGQGTRLTVV.

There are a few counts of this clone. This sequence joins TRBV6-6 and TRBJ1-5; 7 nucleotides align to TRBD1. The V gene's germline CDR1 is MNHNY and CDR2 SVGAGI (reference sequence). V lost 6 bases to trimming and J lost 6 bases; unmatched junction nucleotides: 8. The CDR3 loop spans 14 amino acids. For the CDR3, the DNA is TGTGCCAGCAGGTCACAGGGGTCGGGTCAGCCCCAGCATTTT. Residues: CASRSQGSGQPQHF.

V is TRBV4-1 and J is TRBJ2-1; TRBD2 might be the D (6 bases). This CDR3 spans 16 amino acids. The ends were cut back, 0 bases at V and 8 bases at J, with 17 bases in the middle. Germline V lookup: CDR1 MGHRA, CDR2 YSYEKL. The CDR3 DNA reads TGCGCCAGCAGCCAAGAGAGTAGGGGAGGTACGGATGAGCAGTTCTTC. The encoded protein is CASSQESRGGTDEQFF.

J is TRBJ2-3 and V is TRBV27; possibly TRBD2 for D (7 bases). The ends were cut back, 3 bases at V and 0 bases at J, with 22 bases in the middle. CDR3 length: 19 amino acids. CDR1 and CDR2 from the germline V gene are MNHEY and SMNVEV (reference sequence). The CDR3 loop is CASSFSSPWGRGSTDTQYF. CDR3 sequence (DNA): TGTGCCAGCAGTTTTTCCTCCCCCTGGGGGCGGGGGAGCACAGATACGCAGTATTTT.

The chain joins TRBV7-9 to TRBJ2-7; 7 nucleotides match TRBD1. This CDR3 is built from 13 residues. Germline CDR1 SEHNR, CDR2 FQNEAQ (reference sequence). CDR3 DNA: TGTTCCAGCAGCTTACAGGGGTCCTACGAGCAGTACGTC. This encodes CSSSLQGSYEQYV.

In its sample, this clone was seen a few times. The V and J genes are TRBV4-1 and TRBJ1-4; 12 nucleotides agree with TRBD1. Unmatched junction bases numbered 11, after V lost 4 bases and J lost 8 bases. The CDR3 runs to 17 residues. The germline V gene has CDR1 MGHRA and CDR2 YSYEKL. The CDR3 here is CASSPLPGQGAGEKLFF. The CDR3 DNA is TGCGCCAGCAGCCCTCTCCCGGGACAGGGGGCCGGGGAAAAACTGTTTTTT.

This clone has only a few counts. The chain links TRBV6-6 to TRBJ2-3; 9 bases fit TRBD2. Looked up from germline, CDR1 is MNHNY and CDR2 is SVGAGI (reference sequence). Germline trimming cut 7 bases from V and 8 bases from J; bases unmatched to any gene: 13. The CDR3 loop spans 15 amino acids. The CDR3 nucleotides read TGTGCCAGCACTCCAAGGGGTAGCGGGGGAGTTACGCAGTATTTT. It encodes CASTPRGSGGVTQYF.

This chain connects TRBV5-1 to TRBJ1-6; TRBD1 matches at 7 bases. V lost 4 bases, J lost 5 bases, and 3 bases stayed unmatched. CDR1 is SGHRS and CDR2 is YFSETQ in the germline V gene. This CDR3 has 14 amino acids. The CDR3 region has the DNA TGCGCCAGCAGCCTCGGGACAGATAATTCACCCCTCCACTTT. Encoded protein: CASSLGTDNSPLHF. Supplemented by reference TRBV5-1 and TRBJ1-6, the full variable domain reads KAGVTQTPRYLIKTRGQQVTLSCSPISGHRSVSWYQQTPGQGLQFLFEYFSETQRNKGNFPGRFSGRQFSNSRSEMNVSTLELGDSALYLCASSLGTDNSPLHFGNGTRLTVT.